Listed here are 11 T cell receptor beta chains from one sample, sequenced in a study of T cell responses to AZD1222 COVID-19 vaccine. The assay was immunoSEQ multiplex PCR, and TCRdb's table has in-frame clones only and misses some. Here the sample spans some 97,000 clones, approximately 87% being singletons. The sample was peripheral blood, taken on day 0 of AZD1222 vaccination. The receptors stem from an adult in good health.

This chain joins TRBV7-2 and TRBJ1-2; TRBD1 agrees at 7 bases. Germline lookup yields CDR1 SGHTA and CDR2 FQGNSA. The CDR3 length is 15 residues. Losses at the gene ends were 5 bases for V and 1 base for J; bases not matched to a gene: 7. The CDR3: CASSVDRAFNYGYTF. The CDR3, as DNA: TGTGCCAGCAGCGTCGACAGGGCGTTTAACTATGGCTACACCTTC.

The chain combines TRBV7-2 with TRBJ2-3; D gene uncertain. Germline CDR1 and CDR2: SGHTA and FQGNSA. The CDR3 consists of 14 residues. Trimming removed 0 bases from V and 6 bases from J, with 10 bases in between. The CDR3 DNA reads as TGTGCCAGCAGCTTAGCGTTTGGAAAGGATACGCAGTATTTT. This encodes CASSLAFGKDTQYF.

The chain carries TRBV5-6 and TRBJ2-3; D might be TRBD2 (5 bases). The germline gives CDR1 SGHDT, CDR2 YYEEEE. The CDR3 spans 14 residues. The V end lost 0 bases, the J end lost 3 bases, and 8 bases lay between the germline ends. The CDR3 region has the DNA TGTGCCAGCAGCTTGGGACTACCAACAGATACGCAGTATTTT. It yields the protein CASSLGLPTDTQYF.

The chain couples TRBV7-2 to TRBJ1-1; possibly TRBD1 for D (5 bases). Trimming removed 2 bases at V and 5 bases at J, with 15 bases between. This CDR3 comprises 15 residues. CDR1 SGHTA and CDR2 FQGNSA come from the germline V gene. The CDR3 DNA reads as TGTGCCAGCAGCTTAAGGAGGACCGAGGGGACTGAAGCTTTCTTT. Its protein product is CASSLRRTEGTEAFF.

J is TRBJ2-7 and V is TRBV7-9; D not resolved. Trimming removed 4 bases at V and 0 bases at J, with 7 bases between. There are 13 residues in the CDR3. CDR1 and CDR2 (germline): SEHNR, FQNEAQ (reference sequence). The chain's CDR3 is CASSYGISYEQYF. CDR3 nucleotide sequence: TGTGCCAGCAGCTATGGAATCTCCTACGAGCAGTACTTC.

The table lists this clone with a count of one. The rearrangement joins TRBV6-1 to TRBJ2-5; 8 bases are a match to TRBD2. Germline CDR1 MNHNS, CDR2 SASEGT. The CDR3 consists of 17 residues. Unmatched junction bases numbered 10, after V lost 1 base and J lost 3 bases. The CDR3 DNA reads as TGTGCCAGCAGTGAAGGGGGTCTAGCGGGTTTAAAAGAGACCCAGTACTTC. This codes for CASSEGGLAGLKETQYF.

The chain joins TRBV7-9 to TRBJ1-1; D is undetermined. The CDR3 totals 14 residues. Germline loops: CDR1 SEHNR, CDR2 FQNEAQ (reference sequence). Deletions cut 2 bases from V and 2 bases from J, with 9 bases between. The CDR3 coding sequence is TGTGCCAGCAGCTTATTCCACGGAAACACTGAAGCTTTCTTT. Its protein is CASSLFHGNTEAFF.

V is TRBV4-1 and J is TRBJ1-1, with a weak D call TRBD1 (5 bases). CDR3 length: 14 amino acids. Trimming took off 2 bases at V and 3 bases at J, with 10 bases between the two ends. Germline CDR1 MGHRA, CDR2 YSYEKL. DNA for the CDR3: TGCGCCAGCAGCCAATTCGGGGGTGACACTGAAGCTTTCTTT. Translating gives CASSQFGGDTEAFF.

This chain uses TRBV30 with TRBJ1-2; no reliable D call. The germline V gene has CDR1 GTSNPN and CDR2 SVGIG (reference sequence). The CDR3 loop spans 15 amino acids. Trimming shortened V by 4 bases and J by 7 bases, and 22 bases separated the two germline ends. The CDR3 region is CAWIRTRNPTRGYTF. The CDR3 coding sequence is TGTGCCTGGATCAGGACCCGAAACCCGACGCGTGGCTACACCTTC.

V gene TRBV24-1 combines with J gene TRBJ2-1, with D perhaps matching TRBD2 (7 bases). Germline CDR1 is KGHDR and CDR2 is SFDVKD. CDR3 size: 15 residues. V was trimmed by 4 bases and J by 0 bases, leaving 9 bases between them. The CDR3 reads CATSEGGPSYNEQFF. The DNA for the CDR3 is TGTGCCACCAGTGAGGGGGGGCCCTCCTACAATGAGCAGTTCTTC.

V is TRBV6-2 or TRBV6-3 and J is TRBJ1-6; 7 bases are shared with TRBD1. Germline V gives CDR1 MNHEY, CDR2 SVGEGT. J was trimmed by 7 bases and V by 0 bases; bases with no gene match: 6. The CDR3 runs to 16 residues. The CDR3 DNA is TGTGCCAGCAGTTACTCGAGACAGGGAGACAATTCACCCCTCCACTTT. It specifies CASSYSRQGDNSPLHF.